Following are 22 T cell receptor beta chains from one sample sequenced in a study of T cell repertoires in cytomegalovirus infection. Their antigens are not known. TCRdb re-derived calls from the reads in MiXCR, one entry per CDR3 protein. The sample has 90,000 to 120,000 distinct CDR3 sequences; under 55% are singletons. Specimen: CD8+ T cells from cultured PBMCs, collected from culture after CMV antigen stimulation. The receptors stem from a human donor in good health (CMV status not recorded). Some clones in this sample may be carry-over from other donors' samples.

This clonotype was recorded a few times. In nucleotides, the CDR3 is TGTGCCAGCAGCCCCCCTAAGGTGGGTCGATATGACGGCACTGAAGCTTTCTTT. Protein: CASSPPKVGRYDGTEAFF. The chain uses TRBV7-6 and TRBJ1-1; no clear D. The V end was cut by 5 bases, the J end by 4 bases, with 26 bases between. The CDR3 extends over 18 amino acids. CDR1 is SGHVS and CDR2 is FNYEAQ in the germline V gene. The whole variable domain, filled in from reference TRBV7-6 and TRBJ1-1, reads GAGVSQSPRYKVTKRGQDVALRCDPISGHVSLYWYRQALGQGPEFLTYFNYEAQQDKSGLPNDRFSAERPEGSISTLTIQRTEQRDSAMYRCASSPPKVGRYDGTEAFFGQGTRLTVV.

To note about this clonotype: A much larger clone lies a single base off, so this may be a read error. The chain has TRBV6-8 and TRBJ2-7, with 8 bases fitting TRBD1. This CDR3 has 14 residues. Trimming removed 11 bases from V and 0 bases from J; junction bases left unmatched: 9. Per germline, CDR1 MNHGY and CDR2 SAAAGT. The CDR3 region has the DNA TGTGCCCGGACAGGGCCTGAATTCTCCTACGAGCAGTACTTC. Translation gives CARTGPEFSYEQYF.

This clonotype has a handful of counts. CDR3 region: CASSRLAGASSSYNEQFF. CDR3 coding DNA: TGTGCCAGCAGCAGACTAGCGGGGGCGTCGAGCTCCTACAATGAGCAGTTCTTC. The rearrangement links TRBV7-6 to TRBJ2-1; 12 positions match TRBD2. Germline lookup yields CDR1 SGHVS and CDR2 FNYEAQ. V lost 5 bases, J lost 0 bases, and 8 bases stayed unmatched. The CDR3 spans 18 residues.

J is TRBJ1-2 and V is TRBV19; 9 bases align to TRBD1. The CDR3 runs 14 residues. V was pared by 5 bases and J by 4 bases, with 5 bases of the junction left unmatched. Per the germline V gene, CDR1 is LNHDA and CDR2 is SQIVND (reference sequence). The CDR3 spells CASSLGTGIYGYTF. For the CDR3, the DNA is TGTGCCAGTAGTCTCGGGACAGGGATCTATGGCTACACCTTC. Based on the CDR3 plus reference TRBV19 and TRBJ1-2, the full variable domain is DGGITQSPKYLFRKEGQNVTLSCEQNLNHDAMYWYRQDPGQGLRLIYYSQIVNDFQKGDIAEGYSVSREKKESFPLTVTSAQKNPTAFYLCASSLGTGIYGYTFGSGTRLTVV.

This clonotype was recorded a few times. V and J are TRBV7-7 and TRBJ2-1; perhaps TRBD2 as D (5 bases). This CDR3 is 16 amino acids long. Germline CDR1 SSHAT, CDR2 FNYEAQ (reference sequence). The V gene lost 1 base and the J gene lost 6 bases, with 16 bases spanning the gap. The CDR3 region is CASSLGMASSSNEQFF. Here the CDR3 DNA reads TGTGCCAGCAGCTTAGGTATGGCTAGCTCGAGCAATGAGCAGTTCTTC.

This sequence joins TRBV28 and TRBJ1-2; D ambiguous. This CDR3 contains 15 residues. CDR1 is MDHEN and CDR2 is SYDVKM in the germline V gene. V gave up 4 bases and J gave up 0 bases, with 12 bases separating them. DNA of the CDR3: TGTGCCAGCAGTTCCTTCCAACAAGCTAACTATGGCTACACCTTC. Protein sequence: CASSSFQQANYGYTF.

The genes are TRBV7-8 and TRBJ2-7, with 11 bases fitting TRBD2. Germline V CDR1 and CDR2: SGHVS, FQNEAQ. The junction had 6 bases not matched to a gene; V was cut back by 5 bases and J by 3 bases. The CDR3 extends over 15 amino acids. In DNA, the CDR3 is TGTGCCAGCAGCGGCGGGACTAGCGGCTACTACGAGCAGTACTTC. Translating gives CASSGGTSGYYEQYF.

This clonotype was observed at least ten times. The CDR3 protein is CASSSDSGRRNIQYF. The CDR3 region has the DNA TGTGCCAGCAGTTCGGACTCAGGGAGGAGAAACATTCAGTACTTC. The chain has TRBV7-9 and TRBJ2-4, with D perhaps TRBD2 (6 bases). Germline CDR1 and CDR2: SEHNR and FQNEAQ (reference sequence). The CDR3 sequence is 15 residues long. Trimming cost V 6 bases and J 6 bases, with 18 bases left between them.

This clonotype was detected many times. The V and J genes are TRBV12-3 or TRBV12-4 and TRBJ1-1, with D possibly TRBD1 on 5 matching bases. CDR3 size: 14 residues. V lost 3 bases, J lost 4 bases, and 12 bases lay in between. The DNA for the CDR3 is TGTGCCAGCAGTTTTTCAAGGGGAGGCACTGAAGCTTTCTTT. Amino acids: CASSFSRGGTEAFF.

The V gene is TRBV2, the J gene TRBJ2-4; no firm D call. V lost 3 bases and J 8 bases, leaving 11 bases between the germline ends. The CDR3 covers 13 residues. Germline CDR1 and CDR2: SNHLY and FYNNEI. The CDR3 coding sequence is TGTGCCAGCAGTGACATAGGAACGTACATTCAGTACTTC. Translating gives CASSDIGTYIQYF.

This clonotype was seen more than once but under ten times. The rearrangement uses TRBV7-2 and TRBJ1-5; 9 nucleotides agree with TRBD1. J lost 7 bases, V lost 6 bases, and 7 bases had no gene match. Germline V gene sequence: CDR1 SGHTA, CDR2 FQGNSA. The CDR3 extends over 14 amino acids. The CDR3 coding sequence is TGTGCCAGCAGTTCGGACAGGGGAGGGCAGCCCCAGCATTTT. It yields the protein CASSSDRGGQPQHF.

The chain employs TRBV11-3 and TRBJ2-1, with 7 bases identical to TRBD2. Per germline, CDR1 SGHNT and CDR2 YENEEA. V lost 8 bases to trimming and J lost 6 bases; unmatched junction nucleotides: 7. CDR3 length: 13 amino acids. The CDR3 protein is CASRDYKSNEQFF. CDR3 nucleotides: TGTGCCAGCCGGGACTACAAGTCCAATGAGCAGTTCTTC.

The gene calls are TRBV7-9 and TRBJ2-7, with D possibly TRBD1 on 6 matching bases. The germline CDR1 and CDR2 sequences are SEHNR and FQNEAQ (reference sequence). The CDR3 spans 15 residues. Trimming removed 5 bases at V and 0 bases at J, with 14 bases between. The CDR3 DNA reads TGTGCCAGCAGCGGTCAGGGGACCAGCTCCTACGAGCAGTACTTC. Translated, it gives CASSGQGTSSYEQYF.

V is TRBV7-6 and J is TRBJ2-1; 12 bases align to TRBD2. V lost 3 bases to trimming and J lost 0 bases; unmatched junction nucleotides: 6. Looked up from germline, CDR1 is SGHVS and CDR2 is FNYEAQ. This CDR3 comprises 18 residues. CDR3: CASSLSGLAGTSYNEQFF. CDR3 DNA: TGTGCCAGCAGCTTGTCTGGACTAGCGGGGACCTCCTACAATGAGCAGTTCTTC.

This rearrangement joins TRBV12-3 or TRBV12-4 to TRBJ2-7; D is perhaps TRBD1 (6 bases). V dropped 2 bases and J dropped 3 bases, with 8 bases sitting between them. This CDR3 is built from 13 residues. The CDR3 DNA sequence: TGTGCCAGCAGTTTAAACAGGGTCTACGAGCAGTACTTC. Amino acids: CASSLNRVYEQYF.

This clonotype was counted only a few times. The CDR3 sequence is CASSLISGTSGAYSYEQYF. The CDR3 region has the DNA TGTGCCAGCAGCTTGATAAGCGGGACTAGCGGAGCGTACTCCTACGAGCAGTACTTC. The chain links TRBV11-2 to TRBJ2-7, with 11 bases matching TRBD2. This CDR3 has 19 residues. The germline CDR1 and CDR2 sequences are SGHAT and FQNNGV. V lost 3 bases to trimming and J lost 0 bases; unmatched junction nucleotides: 13.

The rearrangement joins TRBV7-6 to TRBJ2-7; no firm D call. Germline loops: CDR1 SGHVS, CDR2 FNYEAQ. The CDR3 extends over 15 amino acids. V was shortened by 2 bases and J by 1 base, with 12 bases between the two germline ends. CDR3 sequence reads: CASSLRQSGSYEQYF. CDR3 nucleotides: TGTGCCAGCAGCTTAAGGCAGTCTGGGTCCTACGAGCAGTACTTC. Looking up the rest from reference TRBV7-6 and TRBJ2-7 gives the full variable domain: GAGVSQSPRYKVTKRGQDVALRCDPISGHVSLYWYRQALGQGPEFLTYFNYEAQQDKSGLPNDRFSAERPEGSISTLTIQRTEQRDSAMYRCASSLRQSGSYEQYFGPGTRLTVT.

The rearrangement uses TRBV4-1 and TRBJ2-3; D is uncertain. Germline CDR1 MGHRA, CDR2 YSYEKL. The CDR3 length is 13 residues. The germline V and J ends were trimmed by 0 bases and 8 bases, with 9 bases remaining between them. The CDR3 loop reads CASSQDPAGTQYF. The DNA of the CDR3 is TGCGCCAGCAGCCAAGATCCGGCAGGTACGCAGTATTTT.

The chain uses TRBV19 and TRBJ2-4; tentatively, D is TRBD1 (5 bases). Per germline, CDR1 LNHDA and CDR2 SQIVND (reference sequence). Trimming removed 10 bases from V and 6 bases from J, with 16 bases in between. The CDR3 is 13 amino acids. The CDR3 spells CATLGTGLNIQYF. The CDR3 DNA is TGTGCCACCCTCGGTACAGGATTAAACATTCAGTACTTC. The whole variable domain, remainder taken from reference TRBV19 and TRBJ2-4, is DGGITQSPKYLFRKEGQNVTLSCEQNLNHDAMYWYRQDPGQGLRLIYYSQIVNDFQKGDIAEGYSVSREKKESFPLTVTSAQKNPTAFYLCATLGTGLNIQYFGAGTRLSVL.

This clonotype appeared a few times. The chain combines TRBV7-2 with TRBJ1-1; 10 bases match TRBD1. The CDR3 consists of 18 residues. The trim removed 0 bases at V and 4 bases at J, leaving 11 bases unmatched. In germline, CDR1 is SGHTA, CDR2 FQGNSA. CDR3 coding DNA: TGTGCCAGCAGCTTAGCGTTCCCGGGACAGGGGTGGGGCACTGAAGCTTTCTTT. Residues: CASSLAFPGQGWGTEAFF.

Comments on this clonotype: At one of its ends the junction is not consistent with the germline gene, which may arise from a read error. The genes are TRBV7-9 and TRBJ1-1; TRBD1 matches at 7 bases. Germline CDR1 is SEHNR and CDR2 is FQNEAQ (reference sequence). The CDR3 length is 14 residues. CDR3 sequence reads: CASSFGQVNTEAFF. The CDR3 coding sequence is TGTGCCAGCAGCTTTGGACAGGTGAATACTGAAGCTTTCTTT.

V gene TRBV6-8 combines with J gene TRBJ1-1, with D possibly being TRBD1 (6 bases). The CDR3 runs to 13 residues. Trimming shortened V by 6 bases and J by 6 bases, and 14 bases separated the two germline ends. Germline V CDR1 and CDR2: MNHGY, SAAAGT. The CDR3 sequence: CASSWDIRAEAFF. CDR3 in DNA: TGTGCCAGCAGCTGGGACATCCGAGCTGAAGCTTTCTTT.